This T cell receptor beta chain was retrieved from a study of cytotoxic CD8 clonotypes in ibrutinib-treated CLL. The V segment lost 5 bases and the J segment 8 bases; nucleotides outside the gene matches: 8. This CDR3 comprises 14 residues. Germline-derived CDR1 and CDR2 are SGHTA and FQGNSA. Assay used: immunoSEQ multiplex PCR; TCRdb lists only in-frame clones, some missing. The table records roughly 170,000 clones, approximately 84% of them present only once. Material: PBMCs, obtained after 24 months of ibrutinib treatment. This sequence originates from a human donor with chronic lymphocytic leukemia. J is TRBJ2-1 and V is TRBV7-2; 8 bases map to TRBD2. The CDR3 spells CASSPQRGNHEQFF. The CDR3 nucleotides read TGTGCCAGCAGCCCCCAGCGGGGGAATCATGAGCAGTTCTTC.